Each of the 7 T cell receptor beta chains below was sequenced from the same sample in a study of regulatory T cells in long-lasting Graves disease (dated by TCRdb to about 2021). The sample's time point label, decoded: newly diagnosed GD, antithyroid drugs for less than 3 months. For both TCR sequencing and RNA sequencing, RNA was extracted from PBMCs using TRIzol. Receptor amplification or capture employed multiplex PCR. The sequencer was an Illumina HiSeq 4000. TCR beta libraries were built with iRepertoire HTBI primers and Arm-PCR amplification of CDR3 regions. TCRdb took the public reads, trimmed them with fastp at Q25, ran MiXCR for clone calling and kept in-frame beta chains. For every CDR3 protein sequence, its rows merge into one entry that carries the most common genes and DNA. Counted in this sample were roughly 500,000 distinct CDR3 sequences; roughly 14% of them appeared once. The ten largest clones add up to 10% of the sample.

The same data also went into a second study, on T cells in Graves' hyperthyroidism and ophthalmopathy.

Sequences were derived from peripheral blood mononuclear cells (PBMCs), sampled at new diagnosis, from a patient treated with antithyroid drugs. These receptors all come from a man aged 25 to 40 with Graves disease. Donor details come from another sample of the same person, matched by shared clones.

Many counts were recorded for this clonotype. V usage is TRBV28 and J usage is TRBJ2-1, with D possibly being TRBD2 (6 bases). Between the trimmed V and J ends, which lost 2 bases and 0 bases, there was a span of 11 bases. Per germline, CDR1 MDHEN and CDR2 SYDVKM. CDR3 length: 16 residues. CDR3 nucleotide sequence: TGTGCCAGCAGTTTAGGAGGGAGGAGCTCCTACAATGAGCAGTTCTTC. Its translation: CASSLGGRSSYNEQFF.

The chain is built from TRBV11-2 and TRBJ2-5; 10 bases are shared with TRBD2. Germline CDR1 reads SGHAT; CDR2 reads FQNNGV. V lost 4 bases, J lost 5 bases, and 19 bases stayed unmatched. The CDR3 runs to 19 residues. DNA for the CDR3: TGTGCCAGCAGCTCTTTGAGCGGGAGGGCCGGGATTCCCCGGGAGACCCAGTACTTC. Amino acid sequence: CASSSLSGRAGIPRETQYF. Complete variable domain (other parts from reference TRBV11-2 and TRBJ2-5): EAGVAQSPRYKIIEKRQSVAFWCNPISGHATLYWYQQILGQGPKLLIQFQNNGVVDDSQLPKDRFSAERLKGVDSTLKIQPAKLEDSAVYLCASSSLSGRAGIPRETQYFGPGTRLLVL.

A word on this clonotype: A read error is possible here, since a much larger clone lies one base away. CDR3 loop: CASSPPAGTYEQCF. As DNA, the CDR3 is TGTGCCAGCTCACCACCGGCGGGGACCTACGAGCAGTGCTTC. The chain employs TRBV18 and TRBJ2-7; D possibly corresponds to TRBD2 (6 bases). Germline V lookup: CDR1 KGHSH, CDR2 LQKENI. The CDR3 loop spans 14 amino acids.

This clonotype was detected only a few times. The chain employs TRBV5-1 and TRBJ2-1; 7 nucleotides align to TRBD1. Germline CDR1 is SGHRS and CDR2 is YFSETQ. This CDR3 region has 14 residues. Unmatched junction bases numbered 10, after V lost 6 bases and J lost 7 bases. CDR3 residues: CASTIGGRANEQFF. CDR3 bases: TGCGCCAGCACTATAGGGGGCAGGGCAAATGAGCAGTTCTTC.

The chain has TRBV10-3 and TRBJ2-3; 8 positions match TRBD1. The length of the CDR3 is 14 residues. Germline V gene sequence: CDR1 ENHRY, CDR2 SYGVKD. J was trimmed by 2 bases and V by 7 bases; bases with no gene match: 5. The CDR3 coding sequence is TGTGCCATCAAGGGGACAGGCGACACAGATACGCAGTATTTT. As protein: CAIKGTGDTDTQYF.

This sequence joins TRBV7-9 and TRBJ1-2; the D gene is possibly TRBD1 (6 bases). The V gene lost 1 base and the J gene lost 3 bases, with 9 bases spanning the gap. Germline V gene data show CDR1 as SEHNR and CDR2 as FQNEAQ (reference sequence). The CDR3 length is 14 residues. The CDR3 coding sequence is TGTGCCAGCAGCTTAGGCAGGGGTGACTATGGCTACACCTTC. Amino acids: CASSLGRGDYGYTF. Based on the CDR3 plus reference TRBV7-9 and TRBJ1-2, the full variable domain is DTGVSQNPRHKITKRGQNVTFRCDPISEHNRLYWYRQTLGQGPEFLTYFQNEAQLEKSRLLSDRFSAERPKGSFSTLEIQRTEQGDSAMYLCASSLGRGDYGYTFGSGTRLTVV.

There are many counts of this clonotype. The chain uses TRBV28 and TRBJ1-3, with D perhaps matching TRBD1 (5 bases). The length of the CDR3 is 14 residues. Germline lookup yields CDR1 MDHEN and CDR2 SYDVKM. V lost 10 bases and J lost 8, with 21 bases in between. CDR3 loop: CATARPGRRDTIYF. DNA for the CDR3: TGTGCCACCGCCAGACCGGGACGGCGGGACACCATATATTTT.